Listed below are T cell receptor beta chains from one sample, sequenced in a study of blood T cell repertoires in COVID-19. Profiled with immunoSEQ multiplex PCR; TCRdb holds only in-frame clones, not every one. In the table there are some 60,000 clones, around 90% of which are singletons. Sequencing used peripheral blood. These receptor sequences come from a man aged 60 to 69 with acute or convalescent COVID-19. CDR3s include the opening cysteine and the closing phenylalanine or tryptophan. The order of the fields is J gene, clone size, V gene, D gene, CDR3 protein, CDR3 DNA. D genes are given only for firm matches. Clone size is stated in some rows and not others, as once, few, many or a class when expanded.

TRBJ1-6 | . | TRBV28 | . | CASRGGVGSPLHF | TGTGCCAGCAGGGGGGGTGTTGGTTCACCCCTCCACTTT
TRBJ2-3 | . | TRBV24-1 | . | CATGGQSTDTQYF | TGTGCCACGGGCGGACAGAGCACAGATACGCAGTATTTT
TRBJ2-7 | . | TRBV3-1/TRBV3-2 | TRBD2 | CASSQKKWDGGGEQYF | TGTGCCAGCAGCCAAAAAAAGTGGGACGGGGGGGGCGAGCAGTACTTC
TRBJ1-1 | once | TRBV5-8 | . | CASSLAGNTEAFF | TGTGCCAGCAGCTTGGCGGGGAACACTGAAGCTTTCTTT
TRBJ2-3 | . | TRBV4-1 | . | CASSPLGGDTQYF | TGCGCCAGCAGCCCCCTAGGGGGAGATACGCAGTATTTT
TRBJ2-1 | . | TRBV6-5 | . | CASSYKGLSDNEQFF | TGTGCCAGCAGTTACAAGGGGTTATCAGACAATGAGCAGTTCTTC
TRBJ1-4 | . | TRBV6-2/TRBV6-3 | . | CASSLDRQNEKLFF | TGTGCCAGCAGTCTTGACAGGCAAAATGAAAAACTGTTTTTT
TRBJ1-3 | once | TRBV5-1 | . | CASSQNRAGNTIYF | TGCGCCAGCAGCCAAAACAGGGCAGGAAACACCATATATTTT
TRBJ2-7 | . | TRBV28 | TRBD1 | CASTTTGGPSYEQYF | TGTGCCAGCACCACCACAGGGGGCCCCTCCTACGAGCAGTACTTC
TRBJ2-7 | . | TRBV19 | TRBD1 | CASSISPAGGYEQYF | TGTGCCAGTAGTATCTCCCCGGCAGGGGGCTACGAGCAGTACTTC
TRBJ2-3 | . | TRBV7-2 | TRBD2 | CASSQAGNADTQYF | TGTGCCAGCAGCCAAGCGGGGAACGCAGATACGCAGTATTTT
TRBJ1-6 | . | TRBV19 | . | CASSIDRQSSPLHF | TGTGCCAGTAGTATAGATAGACAATCCTCACCCCTCCACTTT
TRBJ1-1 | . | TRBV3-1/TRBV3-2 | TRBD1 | CASSPATLTGHTEAFF | TGTGCCAGCAGCCCAGCAACCTTGACAGGGCACACTGAAGCTTTCTTT
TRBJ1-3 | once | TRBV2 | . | CACKSSGNTIYF | TGTGCCTGCAAGAGCTCTGGAAACACCATATATTTT
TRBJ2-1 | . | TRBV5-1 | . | CASSLSGSGVNEQFF | TGCGCCAGCAGCTTGAGTGGTTCAGGGGTCAATGAGCAGTTCTTC
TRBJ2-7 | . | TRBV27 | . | CASSLRGRDEQYF | TGTGCCAGCAGTTTAAGGGGAAGGGACGAGCAGTACTTC
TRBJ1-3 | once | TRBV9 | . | CASSVGESGNTIYF | TGTGCCAGCAGCGTAGGAGAATCTGGAAACACCATATATTTT
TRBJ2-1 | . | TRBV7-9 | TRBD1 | CASSATNFKGQGRNNEQFF | TGTGCCAGCAGCGCGACCAATTTTAAAGGACAGGGCCGTAACAATGAGCAGTTCTTC
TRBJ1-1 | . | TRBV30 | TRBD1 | CAWSITGGDTEAFF | TGTGCCTGGAGTATAACAGGGGGGGACACTGAAGCTTTCTTT
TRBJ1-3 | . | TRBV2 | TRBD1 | CASRGGTGNTIYF | TGTGCCAGCAGAGGGGGCACTGGAAACACCATATATTTT
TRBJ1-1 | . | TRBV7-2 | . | CASSSGFEAFF | TGTGCCAGCAGCTCCGGGTTTGAAGCTTTCTTT
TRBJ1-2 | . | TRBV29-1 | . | CSTTDSPNYGYTF | TGCAGCACCACCGACAGCCCTAACTATGGCTACACCTTC
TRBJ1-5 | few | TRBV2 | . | CASSLTVDSNQPQHF | TGTGCCAGCAGTTTGACAGTGGATAGCAATCAGCCCCAGCATTTT
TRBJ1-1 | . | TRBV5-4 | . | CASSFGGVENTEAFF | TGTGCCAGCAGCTTTGGGGGGGTGGAGAACACTGAAGCTTTCTTT
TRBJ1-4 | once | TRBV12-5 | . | CASGLGQLQNEKLFF | TGTGCTAGTGGTTTGGGACAGCTACAGAATGAAAAACTGTTTTTT
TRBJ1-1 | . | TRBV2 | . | CASSDPVGQKGGTEAFF | TGTGCCAGCAGTGACCCGGTAGGACAGAAGGGTGGCACTGAAGCTTTCTTT
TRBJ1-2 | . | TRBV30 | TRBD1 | CAWSVPRQGTYGYTF | TGTGCCTGGAGTGTACCGAGACAGGGGACTTATGGCTACACCTTC
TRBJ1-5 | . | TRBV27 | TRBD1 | CASTPDRGGQPQHF | TGTGCCAGCACCCCCGACAGGGGCGGCCAGCCCCAGCATTTT
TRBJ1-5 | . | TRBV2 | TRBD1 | CASKFGTGPNQPQHF | TGTGCCAGCAAGTTTGGGACAGGGCCTAATCAGCCCCAGCATTTT
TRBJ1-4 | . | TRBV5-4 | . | CASSLGGGANEKLFF | TGTGCCAGCAGCTTGGGAGGGGGGGCTAATGAAAAACTGTTTTTT
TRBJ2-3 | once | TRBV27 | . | CASSPPSGAGWTDTQYF | TGTGCCAGCAGTCCCCCAAGTGGGGCAGGTTGGACAGATACGCAGTATTTT
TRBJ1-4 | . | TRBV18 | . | CASSTDIATNEKLFF | TGTGCCAGCTCGACAGATATTGCAACTAATGAAAAACTGTTTTTT
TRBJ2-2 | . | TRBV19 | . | CASSIEGGTGELFF | TGTGCCAGTAGTATAGAGGGGGGCACCGGGGAGCTGTTTTTT
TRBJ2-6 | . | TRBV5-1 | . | CASRGGSGANVLTF | TGCGCCAGCAGGGGGGGCTCTGGGGCCAACGTCCTGACTTTC
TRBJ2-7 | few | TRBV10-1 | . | CASSEGGPYEQYF | TGCGCCAGCAGTGAGGGAGGACCCTACGAGCAGTACTTC
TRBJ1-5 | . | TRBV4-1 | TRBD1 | CASSQEKNRGGNQPQHF | TGCGCCAGCAGCCAAGAAAAGAACAGGGGTGGCAATCAGCCCCAGCATTTT